The 21 T cell receptor beta chains presented below share a single source sample, sequenced in a study of blood T cell repertoires in COVID-19. Assay used: immunoSEQ multiplex PCR; TCRdb lists only in-frame clones, some missing. The repertoire holds approximately 280,000 clones, approximately 81% seen once, with roughly 2.6% in the top ten. The specimen was PBMCs or T cells enriched from blood (not recorded which). Receptor source: a woman between 45 and 60 years old who had recovered from COVID-19.

The chain joins TRBV5-1 to TRBJ1-2; tentatively, D is TRBD1 (5 bases). CDR3 length: 14 residues. Germline CDR1 reads SGHRS; CDR2 reads YFSETQ. V gave up 0 bases and J gave up 5 bases, with 11 bases separating them. CDR3 protein: CASSLAGQEYGYTF. The CDR3 DNA sequence: TGCGCCAGCAGCTTGGCTGGACAAGAATATGGCTACACCTTC.

The chain links TRBV5-8 to TRBJ1-4, with D possibly matching TRBD1 (6 bases). The germline V and J ends were trimmed by 4 bases and 5 bases, with 15 bases remaining between them. Germline lookup yields CDR1 SGHTS and CDR2 YDEGEE. The CDR3 consists of 15 residues. This chain's CDR3 is CASSRGGGSNEKLFF. CDR3 bases: TGTGCCAGCAGCCGCGGCGGGGGCTCAAATGAAAAACTGTTTTTT. Full variable domain (remainder filled in from reference TRBV5-8 and TRBJ1-4): EAGVTQSPTHLIKTRGQQATLRCSPISGHTSVYWYQQALGLGLQFLLWYDEGEERNRGNFPPRFSGRQFPNYSSELNVNALELEDSALYLCASSRGGGSNEKLFFGSGTQLSVL.

V is TRBV19 and J is TRBJ1-2; 11 nucleotides match TRBD1. This CDR3 region has 12 residues. V lost 6 bases to trimming and J lost 8 bases; unmatched junction nucleotides: 2. The V gene's germline CDR1 is LNHDA and CDR2 SQIVND (reference sequence). CDR3 protein: CASRGQGDGYTF. The CDR3 nucleotides are TGTGCCAGTAGGGGACAGGGGGACGGCTACACCTTC.

The gene calls are TRBV7-3 and TRBJ2-3, with a possible D match to TRBD2 (6 bases). CDR1 and CDR2 (germline): SGHTA, FQGTGA. The CDR3 contains 16 residues. V was clipped by 5 bases and J by 0 bases, with 15 bases between them. The CDR3 protein is CASSVSGGTSTDTQYF. The DNA for the CDR3 is TGTGCCAGCAGCGTGTCCGGGGGAACTAGCACAGATACGCAGTATTTT.

The J gene is TRBJ1-2, the V gene TRBV18; 9 positions agree with TRBD1. Germline values: CDR1 KGHSH, CDR2 LQKENI. This CDR3 comprises 14 residues. After removal of 6 bases from V and 3 bases from J, the junction contained 5 bases not matched to a gene. CDR3 DNA sequence: TGTGCCAGCTCCGTCGACAGGGGGTACTATGGCTACACCTTC. Residues: CASSVDRGYYGYTF.

This chain links TRBV2 with TRBJ1-5; TRBD1 aligns across 7 bases. Losses at the gene ends were 8 bases for V and 4 bases for J; bases not matched to a gene: 8. The germline V gene has CDR1 SNHLY and CDR2 FYNNEI. The CDR3 contains 14 residues. For the CDR3, the DNA is TGTGCCAGCTCGGAGACAGGGCGAAATCAGCCCCAGCATTTT. It is translated as CASSETGRNQPQHF.

This clone has just one count. The chain recombines TRBV7-2 with TRBJ1-1; no firm D call. This CDR3 is 16 amino acids long. Germline CDR1 and CDR2: SGHTA and FQGNSA. Trimming cost V 5 bases and J 0 bases, with 16 bases left between them. CDR3 amino acids: CASSPPGSRVNTEAFF. The CDR3 coding sequence is TGTGCCAGCAGCCCCCCGGGGTCGAGGGTGAACACTGAAGCTTTCTTT.

The DNA of the CDR3 is TGTGCCAGCAGCTTTAGAGGGCTACGCACAGATACGCAGTATTTT. Its translation is CASSFRGLRTDTQYF. This sequence joins TRBV5-4 and TRBJ2-3; D may be TRBD2 (5 bases). Trimming took 2 bases from V and 1 from J, leaving 11 bases between them. Germline-derived CDR1 and CDR2 are SGHNT and YYREEE (reference sequence). The CDR3 length is 15 residues. Full variable domain (missing parts from reference TRBV5-4 and TRBJ2-3): ETGVTQSPTHLIKTRGQQVTLRCSSQSGHNTVSWYQQALGQGPQFIFQYYREEENGRGNFPPRFSGLQFPNYSSELNVNALELDDSALYLCASSFRGLRTDTQYFGPGTRLTVL.

The chain joins TRBV19 to TRBJ1-6; TRBD1 agrees at 9 bases. The CDR3 totals 16 residues. Losses at the gene ends were 5 bases for V and 6 bases for J; bases not matched to a gene: 8. Looked up from germline, CDR1 is LNHDA and CDR2 is SQIVND (reference sequence). This chain's CDR3 is CASSPQQGAPNSPLHF. CDR3 in DNA: TGTGCCAGTAGTCCCCAACAGGGGGCGCCTAATTCACCCCTCCACTTT. The full variable domain, its missing parts supplied by reference TRBV19 and TRBJ1-6, is DGGITQSPKYLFRKEGQNVTLSCEQNLNHDAMYWYRQDPGQGLRLIYYSQIVNDFQKGDIAEGYSVSREKKESFPLTVTSAQKNPTAFYLCASSPQQGAPNSPLHFGNGTRLTVT.

The CDR3 sequence: CASSGTTGGNTIYF. CDR3 in DNA: TGTGCCAGCAGCGGAACGACAGGGGGAAACACCATATATTTT. The chain is built from TRBV9 and TRBJ1-3; 7 positions match TRBD1. The trim removed 3 bases at V and 4 bases at J, leaving 4 bases unmatched. CDR1 is SGDLS and CDR2 is YYNGEE in the germline V gene. The CDR3 runs to 14 residues. The full variable domain, rest sourced from reference TRBV9 and TRBJ1-3, is DSGVTQTPKHLITATGQRVTLRCSPRSGDLSVYWYQQSLDQGLQFLIQYYNGEERAKGNILERFSAQQFPDLHSELNLSSLELGDSALYFCASSGTTGGNTIYFGEGSWLTVV.

The chain joins TRBV9 to TRBJ1-1; D is unresolved. This CDR3 comprises 15 residues. Germline-derived CDR1 and CDR2 are SGDLS and YYNGEE. With 0 bases removed from V and 0 bases from J, the gap between germline ends came to 9 bases. The CDR3 protein is CASSVVGDLNTEAFF. CDR3 sequence (DNA): TGTGCCAGCAGCGTAGTTGGAGACTTGAACACTGAAGCTTTCTTT.

This chain links TRBV4-1 with TRBJ1-5, with unresolved D. This CDR3 is built from 13 residues. V lost 0 bases to trimming and J lost 6 bases, with 6 bases between them. CDR1 MGHRA and CDR2 YSYEKL come from the germline V gene. CDR3 bases: TGCGCCAGCAGCCAAGATTGGGCTCAGCCCCAGCATTTT. Protein: CASSQDWAQPQHF.

This clone appeared a single time. A read error may be the cause here, since a much bigger clone is one base away. This chain links TRBV5-4 with TRBJ1-2, with 7 nucleotides matching TRBD1. Germline loops: CDR1 SGHNT, CDR2 YYREEE (reference sequence). CDR3 size: 15 residues. Here the CDR3 DNA reads TGTGCCAACAGCTTGGAAGGAGGGGGCGGCTATGGCTACACCTTC. This codes for CANSLEGGGGYGYTF.

The V gene is TRBV7-9, the J gene TRBJ1-1; tentative D call: TRBD1 (5 bases). V was cut by 5 bases and J by 1 base, with 14 bases left in between. The CDR3 runs to 15 residues. The V gene's germline CDR1 is SEHNR and CDR2 FQNEAQ (reference sequence). CDR3 coding DNA: TGTGCCAGCAGCCTACCAGGGTTTAAGAACACTGAAGCTTTCTTT. Encoded protein: CASSLPGFKNTEAFF.

The chain joins TRBV5-6 to TRBJ1-6, with 9 bases fitting TRBD1. The CDR3 contains 17 residues. Per the germline V gene, CDR1 is SGHDT and CDR2 is YYEEEE. Trimming took 2 bases from V and 0 from J; bases not matched to a gene: 3. CDR3 coding DNA: TGTGCCAGCAGCTTCGGGACAGGGAGCTCCTATAATTCACCCCTCCACTTT. Amino acids: CASSFGTGSSYNSPLHF.

The table lists this clone with a count of one. The chain employs TRBV5-1 and TRBJ1-2; no reliable D call. V dropped 2 bases and J dropped 4 bases, with 9 bases sitting between them. The CDR3 consists of 13 residues. Germline V gene data show CDR1 as SGHRS and CDR2 as YFSETQ. CDR3 in DNA: TGCGCCAGCAGCTTTGAGGGTCCCTATGGCTACACCTTC. It specifies CASSFEGPYGYTF.

This chain links TRBV5-5 with TRBJ1-3; 7 bases agree with TRBD1. J was trimmed by 4 bases and V by 0 bases; bases with no gene match: 1. This CDR3 is 14 amino acids long. Germline CDR1 is SGHKS and CDR2 is YYEKEE (reference sequence). CDR3 sequence reads: CASSLGDRGNTIYF. In DNA, the CDR3 is TGTGCCAGCAGCTTGGGGGACAGAGGAAACACCATATATTTT.

V gene TRBV19 combines with J gene TRBJ1-5, with D uncertain. Deletions cut 9 bases from V and 1 base from J, with 16 bases between. The germline CDR1 and CDR2 sequences are LNHDA and SQIVND (reference sequence). The CDR3 runs 15 residues. CDR3 in amino acids: CASLAGVTSNQPQHF. The DNA of the CDR3 is TGTGCCAGCCTCGCCGGGGTCACAAGCAATCAGCCCCAGCATTTT. Full variable domain (outside the CDR3, taken from reference TRBV19 and TRBJ1-5): DGGITQSPKYLFRKEGQNVTLSCEQNLNHDAMYWYRQDPGQGLRLIYYSQIVNDFQKGDIAEGYSVSREKKESFPLTVTSAQKNPTAFYLCASLAGVTSNQPQHFGDGTRLSIL.

In nucleotides, the CDR3 is TGTGCCACCCGGACAGGGCGGGCGACTGAAGCTTTCTTT. Residues: CATRTGRATEAFF. The gene calls are TRBV19 and TRBJ1-1; 8 bases line up with TRBD1. The V gene end was trimmed by 10 bases and the J gene end by 5 bases; junction bases not matched to a gene: 9. Per germline, CDR1 LNHDA and CDR2 SQIVND (reference sequence). CDR3 length equals 13 residues.

The V gene is TRBV28, the J gene TRBJ2-7; TRBD2 agrees at 8 bases. V was pared by 6 bases and J by 6 bases, with 16 bases of the junction left unmatched. CDR3 length: 16 amino acids. In germline, CDR1 is MDHEN, CDR2 SYDVKM. The CDR3 loop is CASSAGGRGGGFEQYF. The CDR3 DNA follows: TGTGCCAGCAGCGCGGGAGGAAGGGGCGGGGGCTTCGAGCAGTACTTC.

This clone has just one count. The V and J genes are TRBV5-1 and TRBJ2-1; 9 nucleotides align to TRBD2. Trimming removed 4 bases from V and 2 bases from J; junction bases left unmatched: 7. The CDR3 contains 16 residues. Germline CDR1 is SGHRS and CDR2 is YFSETQ. CDR3 nucleotides: TGCGCCAGCAGCCGGTCCGCGGGGGGGCCCTACAATGAGCAGTTCTTC. It yields the protein CASSRSAGGPYNEQFF.